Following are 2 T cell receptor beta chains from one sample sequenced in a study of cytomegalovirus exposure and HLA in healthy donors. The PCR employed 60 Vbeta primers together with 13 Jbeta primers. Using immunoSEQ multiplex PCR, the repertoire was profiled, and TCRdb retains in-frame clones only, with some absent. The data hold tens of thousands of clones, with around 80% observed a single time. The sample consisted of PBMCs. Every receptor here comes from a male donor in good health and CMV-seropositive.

In DNA, the CDR3 is TGCGCCAGCAGCTTGGTACAGGGTCTTATGGGCTACACCTTC. Residues: CASSLVQGLMGYTF. The V and J genes are TRBV5-1 and TRBJ1-2; tentative D call: TRBD1 (6 bases). This CDR3 has 14 residues. Germline lookup yields CDR1 SGHRS and CDR2 YFSETQ. V was shortened by 0 bases and J by 8 bases, with 14 bases between the two germline ends.

The chain's CDR3 is CASSLTGTGTEAFF. As DNA, the CDR3 is TGTGCCAGCAGTTTGACAGGGACGGGCACTGAAGCTTTCTTT. J is TRBJ1-1 and V is TRBV28, with 7 positions matching TRBD1. The ends lost 3 bases at V and 4 bases at J; junction bases unmatched: 5. This CDR3 is built from 14 residues. The germline V gene encodes CDR1 MDHEN and CDR2 SYDVKM. Full variable domain (remainder filled in from reference TRBV28 and TRBJ1-1): DVKVTQSSRYLVKRTGEKVFLECVQDMDHENMFWYRQDPGLGLRLIYFSYDVKMKEKGDIPEGYSVSREKKERFSLILESASTNQTSMYLCASSLTGTGTEAFFGQGTRLTVV.